This is a list of T cell receptor beta chains from one sample in a study of vaccination effects on CD4 cells after COVID-19. Generated by immunoSEQ multiplex PCR, the TCRdb table keeps only in-frame clones and is missing some. The sample holds some 66,000 clones, roughly 80% seen once. Their antigen targets remain unknown. Source: CD4+ T cells from PBMCs cultured without peptide, taken after COVID-19 vaccination. All receptors come from a human donor who received a COVID-19 vaccine. The CDR3 runs from the conserved cysteine through the conserved F or W. D genes are given only for firm matches. The size entry is marked missing in some rows and otherwise reads once, few, many or a size class.

clone_size j_call d_call v_call cdr3_aa cdr3_nt
- TRBJ1-1 - TRBV5-1 CASSSTINTEAFF TGCGCCAGCAGCTCAACGATTAACACTGAAGCTTTCTTT
few TRBJ1-1 - TRBV3-1/TRBV3-2 CASSFRGTEAFF TGTGCCAGCAGCTTCAGGGGCACTGAAGCTTTCTTT
- TRBJ2-3 TRBD1 TRBV2 CAIDRGADTQYF TGTGCCATAGACAGGGGGGCAGATACGCAGTATTTT
- TRBJ1-2 - TRBV28 CASILRGGWFGYTF TGTGCCAGCATCCTTCGGGGGGGATGGTTTGGCTACACCTTC
- TRBJ1-3 - TRBV6-5 CASGLTVTGNTIYF TGTGCCAGCGGTTTGACCGTAACTGGAAACACCATATATTTT
few TRBJ1-2 - TRBV6-2/TRBV6-3 CASSYDEGANYGYTF TGTGCCAGCAGTTACGACGAGGGAGCTAACTATGGCTACACCTTC
- TRBJ2-2 - TRBV2 CASNRESGTGELFF TGTGCCAGCAATCGGGAGTCGGGCACCGGGGAGCTGTTTTTT
few TRBJ2-1 - TRBV5-1 CASSLRPSINEQFF TGCGCCAGCAGCTTGCGTCCTAGTATCAATGAGCAGTTCTTC
once TRBJ1-2 - TRBV18 CASSYGTHVNYGYTF TGTGCCAGCTCATACGGGACACACGTTAACTATGGCTACACCTTC
- TRBJ1-5 TRBD1 TRBV24-1 CATSGQGGQPQHF TGTGCCACCAGTGGACAGGGCGGTCAGCCCCAGCATTTT
- TRBJ1-6 TRBD1 TRBV19 CASSWEGQRSPLHF TGTGCCAGTTCCTGGGAGGGACAGAGATCACCCCTCCACTTT
- TRBJ2-4 - TRBV6-5 CASSRTQVAKNIQYF TGTGCCAGCAGCCGGACCCAAGTAGCCAAAAACATTCAGTACTTC
- TRBJ1-2 - TRBV6-1 CASSERGSYGYTF TGTGCCAGCAGTGAAAGGGGATCCTATGGCTACACCTTC
- TRBJ2-5 - TRBV25-1 CASSEGGRETQYF TGTGCCAGCAGTGAGGGGGGCAGAGAGACCCAGTACTTC
few TRBJ2-2 - TRBV21-1 CASSKRGNRNTGELFF TGTGCCAGCAGCAAACGGGGAAATCGGAACACCGGGGAGCTGTTTTTT
few TRBJ1-2 - TRBV7-8 CASSRAAGTPANYGYTF TGTGCCAGCAGTCGAGCAGCCGGGACGCCAGCTAACTATGGCTACACCTTC
- TRBJ2-5 - TRBV7-9 CAGGAAQETQYF TGTGCAGGTGGGGCCGCACAAGAGACCCAGTACTTC
- TRBJ1-2 - TRBV7-2 CASSLGGLAGGGYTF TGTGCCAGCAGCTTAGGGGGCTTAGCGGGGGGAGGCTACACCTTC
- TRBJ1-1 - TRBV6-1 CASTSGGTNTEAFF TGTGCCAGCACCTCTGGGGGGACTAACACTGAAGCTTTCTTT